A selection of T cell receptor beta chains follows, all from one sample in a study of shared clonotypes between healthy human individuals. Profiled with immunoSEQ multiplex PCR; TCRdb holds only in-frame clones, not every one. The sample gives around 120,000 clones, approximately 65% of which show up once; 24% is in the top ten. Sequencing was carried out using memory CD8+ T cells sorted from blood. The source of these receptors is a woman aged 25-40 years in good health. Each CDR3 is given without its conserved first and last residue.

J,V,CDR3
TRBJ2-5,TRBV6-5,ASSYGGLQETQY
TRBJ2-2,TRBV7-2,ASSLSSGIANTGELF
TRBJ2-3,TRBV5-4,ASKTSGGARDTQY
NA,TRBV4-1,ASSQGGLAGVYEQY
TRBJ2-1,TRBV6-4,ASSPAGDSDEQF
TRBJ1-1,TRBV5-4,ASSLGQETEAF
TRBJ2-7,TRBV13,ASSLSSRGSEQY
TRBJ1-1,TRBV5-6,ASSLSSMNTEAF
TRBJ2-3,TRBV7-9,ASSLTSGSTDTQY
TRBJ2-7,TRBV4-1,ASSLIKGRTGDRRNEQY
TRBJ2-7,TRBV27,ASSKGPSGLYEQY
TRBJ2-1,TRBV28,ASRLWRDRNEQF
TRBJ1-2,TRBV2,ASRLGGNGYT
TRBJ2-7,TRBV7-6,ASSLALGEQY
TRBJ2-2,TRBV6-6,ASSYSSNTGELF
TRBJ2-6,TRBV6-4,ASSDSSGSGANVLT
TRBJ1-1,TRBV6-6,ASGTGDGEAF
TRBJ2-2,TRBV7-6,ASSETGGPYLTGELF
TRBJ1-1,TRBV7-9,ASSLAPWTEAF
TRBJ2-3,TRBV6-6,ASSYSRGVGGDTQY
TRBJ2-3,TRBV6-4,ASSERGTDTQY
TRBJ2-2,TRBV6-1,ASSELLENTGELF
TRBJ2-2,TRBV11-2,ASSPGVNTGELF
TRBJ1-1,TRBV6-1,ASSENTEAF
TRBJ2-5,TRBV25-1,ASRTPGLGQETQY
TRBJ2-6,TRBV28,ASSPGQISGANVLT
TRBJ2-7,TRBV27,ASSARTSGPYEQY
TRBJ2-7,TRBV7-9,ASSPNPGSGKLYEQY
TRBJ2-2,TRBV27,ASSPWGWEMNTGELF
TRBJ1-5,TRBV28,ASSKGSGTGYNQPQH
TRBJ2-4,TRBV11-2,ASSSSGTSLSSIQY
TRBJ1-5,TRBV28,ASSFGTDKAT
TRBJ2-1,TRBV6-6,ASSNRDRGSYNEQF
TRBJ2-2,TRBV25-1,ASIGQGNTGELF
TRBJ2-5,TRBV28,ASSFPGWETQY
TRBJ2-2,TRBV23-1,ASSGSEVNNTGELF
TRBJ2-1,TRBV2,ASSLTGYNEQF
TRBJ1-5,TRBV6-5,ASSYSGQVNQPQH